Listed below are T cell receptor beta chains from one sample, sequenced in a study of neoadjuvant anti-PD-1 for oral cavity cancer. Sequenced by immunoSEQ multiplex PCR; TCRdb stores in-frame clones only, minus some. The table records tens of thousands of clones, approximately 85% of them present only once. The sample was PBMCs, taken after nivolumab (anti-PD-1) treatment. All receptors derive from a person between 40 and 85 years old with oral cavity squamous cell carcinoma. CDR3s include the opening cysteine and the closing phenylalanine or tryptophan. D genes are given only for firm matches. Expanded clones get a size class; other rows say once, few or many, or leave the size out.

j_gene | d_gene | abundance | v_gene | CDR3aa | CDR3nt
TRBJ2-5 | . | . | TRBV2 | CASSREETQYF | TGTGCCAGCTCCCGCGAGGAGACCCAGTACTTC
TRBJ1-4 | . | . | TRBV30 | CAWSGAGYEKLFF | TGTGCCTGGAGTGGTGCAGGGTACGAAAAACTGTTTTTT
TRBJ1-1 | . | . | TRBV7-9 | CASSHKTETEAFF | TGTGCCAGCAGCCATAAAACGGAGACTGAAGCTTTCTTT
TRBJ2-2 | . | . | TRBV19 | CASSRTGELFF | TGTGCCAGTAGTCGTACCGGGGAGCTGTTTTTT
TRBJ1-1 | . | . | TRBV1 | CTSSQDGGANTEAFF | TGCACCAGCAGCCAAGATGGTGGAGCCAACACTGAAGCTTTCTTT
TRBJ1-2 | . | . | TRBV19 | CASIGSGTYGYTF | TGTGCCAGTATAGGCAGTGGCACCTATGGCTACACCTTC
TRBJ2-1 | . | . | TRBV11-3 | CASSQGDNDEQFF | TGTGCCAGCTCCCAAGGGGATAACGATGAGCAGTTCTTC
TRBJ2-5 | . | . | TRBV21-1 | CASSKSETQYF | TGTGCCAGCAGCAAATCCGAGACCCAGTACTTC
TRBJ2-1 | TRBD1 | . | TRBV2 | CASIRGGQGSFF | TGTGCCAGCATTCGGGGGGGACAGGGGTCCTTCTTC
TRBJ2-7 | TRBD1 | . | TRBV6-5 | CASSSRDRVREQYF | TGTGCCAGCAGTTCCCGGGACAGGGTGAGGGAGCAGTACTTC
TRBJ2-1 | . | . | TRBV10-1 | CASSGPNGDEQFF | TGCGCCAGCAGTGGGCCCAACGGCGATGAGCAGTTCTTC
TRBJ1-1 | . | . | TRBV10-3 | CAINGDAGTEAFF | TGTGCCATCAATGGTGACGCAGGGACTGAAGCTTTCTTT
TRBJ1-4 | TRBD1 | . | TRBV28 | CASSWDRANEKLFF | TGTGCCAGCAGTTGGGACAGGGCTAATGAAAAACTGTTTTTT
TRBJ2-7 | TRBD1 | . | TRBV11-2 | CASSLDGTVSYEQYF | TGTGCCAGCAGCTTAGACGGGACAGTTTCCTACGAGCAGTACTTC
TRBJ1-5 | . | . | TRBV29-1 | CSVQLPNQPQHF | TGCAGCGTTCAGTTACCAAATCAGCCCCAGCATTTT
TRBJ2-7 | . | once | TRBV5-6 | CASTPGGEAYEQYF | TGTGCCAGCACCCCCGGGGGCGAAGCGTACGAGCAGTACTTC
TRBJ2-3 | . | . | TRBV10-3 | CAISFPMGQTSTDTQYF | TGTGCCATCAGTTTCCCTATGGGGCAGACTAGCACAGATACGCAGTATTTT
TRBJ2-1 | . | . | TRBV30 | CAWIDGNGNEQFF | TGTGCCTGGATAGACGGAAACGGGAATGAGCAGTTCTTC
TRBJ1-2 | TRBD1 | . | TRBV29-1 | CSVEASETGGLGYTF | TGCAGCGTTGAAGCTAGTGAGACAGGGGGCCTTGGCTACACCTTC
TRBJ2-5 | TRBD1 | once | TRBV9 | CASSPGQLQETQYF | TGTGCCAGCAGCCCGGGACAGCTCCAAGAGACCCAGTACTTC
TRBJ2-2 | . | . | TRBV30 | CAWSSSQELFF | TGTGCCTGGAGTAGTTCTCAGGAGCTGTTTTTT
TRBJ1-1 | . | . | TRBV27 | CASSSSRHTEAFF | TGTGCCAGCAGTTCAAGCAGGCACACTGAAGCTTTCTTT
TRBJ1-1 | . | . | TRBV30 | CAWRDPNTEAFF | TGTGCCTGGAGAGACCCGAACACTGAAGCTTTCTTT
TRBJ2-2 | TRBD2 | . | TRBV29-1 | CSAQRESAGELFF | TGCAGCGCCCAGCGGGAGAGCGCCGGGGAGCTGTTTTTT
TRBJ1-1 | . | once | TRBV6-5 | CASSYVGINTEAFF | TGTGCCAGCAGTTACGTGGGTATTAACACTGAAGCTTTCTTT
TRBJ2-5 | TRBD1 | . | TRBV5-1 | CASSLGTGQETQYF | TGCGCCAGCAGCTTGGGGACAGGACAAGAGACCCAGTACTTC
TRBJ1-5 | . | . | TRBV28 | CASTLVGGDSNQPQHF | TGTGCCAGCACCCTCGTAGGTGGAGATAGCAATCAGCCCCAGCATTTT
TRBJ1-4 | TRBD1 | . | TRBV5-1 | CASSTGQSFNEKLFF | TGCGCCAGCAGCACGGGACAGTCGTTTAATGAAAAACTGTTTTTT
TRBJ1-4 | . | . | TRBV19 | CASSTSGGPNEKLFF | TGTGCCAGTTCCACCTCGGGGGGGCCTAATGAAAAACTGTTTTTT
TRBJ2-5 | TRBD2 | . | TRBV7-2 | CASSFLAGVEETQYF | TGTGCCAGCAGCTTTTTAGCGGGAGTGGAGGAGACCCAGTACTTC
TRBJ2-1 | . | . | TRBV29-1 | CSVGGGSGPYNEQFF | TGCAGCGTTGGAGGAGGGTCCGGACCCTACAATGAGCAGTTCTTC
TRBJ2-3 | . | . | TRBV29-1 | CSVEMDAERDITDTQYF | TGCAGCGTTGAGATGGATGCGGAGCGGGACATCACAGATACGCAGTATTTT
TRBJ2-5 | . | once | TRBV2 | CASRKAGKETQYF | TGTGCCAGCAGAAAGGCAGGGAAAGAGACCCAGTACTTC
TRBJ1-1 | . | . | TRBV7-3 | CASSSGHLNTEAFF | TGTGCCAGCAGCTCCGGACACCTGAACACTGAAGCTTTCTTT
TRBJ1-1 | TRBD1 | . | TRBV5-1 | CASSPRTGNTEAFF | TGCGCCAGCAGCCCTAGGACAGGGAACACTGAAGCTTTCTTT
TRBJ2-7 | . | . | TRBV7-9 | CASSPNGVNYEQYF | TGTGCCAGCAGTCCTAACGGGGTTAACTACGAGCAGTACTTC
TRBJ1-4 | . | . | TRBV27 | CASSLSLVTNEKLFF | TGTGCCAGCAGTTTATCGTTGGTGACTAATGAAAAACTGTTTTTT
TRBJ2-1 | TRBD1 | once | TRBV28 | CASSSGTVYNEQFF | TGTGCCAGCAGCTCCGGGACAGTCTACAATGAGCAGTTCTTC
TRBJ1-2 | . | . | TRBV4-1 | CASSQDFGLSYGYTF | TGCGCCAGCAGCCAAGATTTTGGACTGAGTTATGGCTACACCTTC
TRBJ2-1 | TRBD2 | once | TRBV5-5 | CASSFSGLTRREGNEQFF | TGTGCCAGCAGCTTTAGCGGGCTCACGAGGCGGGAGGGTAATGAGCAGTTCTTC
TRBJ2-3 | . | . | TRBV4-1 | CASSQESRVRTDTQYF | TGCGCCAGCAGCCAAGAGAGCAGGGTCCGCACAGATACGCAGTATTTT
TRBJ2-1 | . | . | TRBV2 | CASTEHKDNEQFF | TGTGCCAGCACAGAGCATAAAGACAATGAGCAGTTCTTC
TRBJ2-1 | . | . | TRBV7-9 | CASSLNEGVTYNEQFF | TGTGCCAGCAGCTTAAACGAGGGAGTTACCTACAATGAGCAGTTCTTC
TRBJ1-5 | TRBD1 | once | TRBV19 | CASGQGLTEPQHF | TGTGCCAGCGGACAGGGACTTACGGAGCCCCAGCATTTT
TRBJ2-1 | TRBD2 | . | TRBV11-2 | CASSLVAGYLGNEQFF | TGTGCCAGCAGCTTAGTAGCGGGCTATCTGGGCAATGAGCAGTTCTTC
TRBJ2-5 | . | . | TRBV29-1 | CSVGNGGAETQYF | TGCAGCGTTGGCAACGGCGGAGCAGAGACCCAGTACTTC
TRBJ2-7 | . | once | TRBV12-5 | CASGLVHSYEQYF | TGTGCTAGTGGTTTGGTACACTCCTACGAGCAGTACTTC
TRBJ2-5 | TRBD2 | . | TRBV11-2 | CASSLGASGVQETQYF | TGTGCCAGCAGCTTAGGGGCTAGCGGGGTCCAAGAGACCCAGTACTTC
TRBJ2-5 | TRBD2 | . | TRBV6-5 | CASSYSWGGETQYF | TGTGCCAGCAGTTACTCGTGGGGAGGGGAGACCCAGTACTTC
TRBJ2-3 | TRBD2 | . | TRBV9 | CASSVSGSPDTQYF | TGTGCCAGCAGCGTAAGCGGGAGCCCAGATACGCAGTATTTT
TRBJ1-5 | . | . | TRBV27 | CASSLRGISNQPQHF | TGTGCCAGCAGTTTGCGGGGGATTAGCAATCAGCCCCAGCATTTT
TRBJ1-2 | . | . | TRBV5-6 | CASSGNYGYTF | TGTGCCAGCAGCGGCAACTATGGCTACACCTTC